One T cell receptor (beta chain) is described in this entry. Its antigen is not identified. This sequence may be a read error, since a much larger clone differs from it by one base. This record belongs to a study of T cells in Graves' hyperthyroidism and ophthalmopathy. Study overall: Peripheral blood was secured at the point of initial diagnosis, before any treatment. Study-wide points: The majority of expanded thyroid clonotypes above 0.001 also appeared in blood. A model of 13 V-J features distinguished ophthalmopathy from stable hyperthyroidism.

Patients with uncontrolled infections, other autoimmune diseases, pregnancy or lactation were excluded. TCR beta CDR3 regions were amplified from RNA. TCR CDR3 underwent first-round RT-PCR with the HTBI primer set. TCRdb used MiXCR to reprocess the multiplex PCR reads, holding one entry per CDR3 protein. This sample has 250,000 or so distinct CDR3 sequences; around 15% occur once, and the top ten carry 30% to 35%. Germline CDR1 SGHTA, CDR2 FQGNSA. The CDR3 is 13 residues long. This TCR was recovered from a woman aged 50 to 60 with Graves' hyperthyroidism that later progressed to Graves' ophthalmopathy. The gene calls are TRBV7-2 and TRBJ2-1; no reliable D call. The sequenced material came from blood. This chain's CDR3 is CASSWRLYNGQFF. DNA for the CDR3: TGTGCCAGCAGCTGGCGACTGTACAATGGGCAGTTCTTC.